This T cell receptor beta chain appears in the sequencing data of a study of OX40 agonist ivuxolimab in advanced cancers. Turning to the study itself: Patients received ivuxolimab, an intravenous treatment, every 2 weeks at 0.01 to 10 mg/kg.

On this clone itself: Antigen specificity is unknown.

Study results and limitations: At 0.1 to 3.0 mg/kg and by week 6, clonal expansion occurred in CD4+ and CD8+ blood T cells.

CDR1 is SGDLS, CDR2 YYNGEE, per germline. CDR3 length: 13 residues. Trimming removed 4 bases from V and 8 bases from J; junction bases left unmatched: 4. TCRdb's copy holds only in-frame clones and misses some; the assay was immunoSEQ multiplex PCR. Of 55,000 to 80,000 clones listed, around 83% are singletons. The receptor comes from an adult with an advanced solid tumor such as melanoma, head and neck, liver or kidney cancer. Source: CD4+ or CD8+ T cells sorted from blood, taken in a trial of the OX40 agonist ivuxolimab. This chain connects TRBV9 to TRBJ1-4; 8 bases line up with TRBD1. The CDR3 here is CASSIRQGEKLFF. In nucleotides, the CDR3 is TGTGCCAGCAGCATCCGACAGGGGGAAAAACTGTTTTTT.